This T cell receptor (beta chain) stems from a study of T cells after yellow fever vaccination. Germline-derived CDR1 and CDR2 are MNHNS and SASEGT. The CDR3 contains 10 residues. Trimming stripped 6 bases from V and 9 bases from J, with 6 bases between. Using its own MiXCR run on the 5' RACE reads, TCRdb lists one record per CDR3 protein. The table has 80,000 to 100,000 distinct CDR3 sequences, about 6% seen once. There are a few counts of this clonotype. Sample: CD8+ T cells sorted from PBMCs, taken 10 days after the yellow fever booster vaccination. The V call is TRBV6-1, the J call TRBJ2-1, with D unclear. The clonotype comes from a man aged 18 to 35 who received the YFV17D yellow fever vaccine. The CDR3 DNA reads TGTGCCAGCAGGCAAGCTGAGCAGTTCTTC. Protein product: CASRQAEQFF.